This TCR beta chain was recorded in a study of blood T cell repertoires in COVID-19. Whole-study context: Both acute and convalescent COVID-19 samples were obtained from the United States, Italy and Spain. T cells, B-cell-depleted T cells, or PBMCs provided the cDNA or gDNA that served as material.

How the authors handled the data: Amplification from reference gene primers served as the basis for estimated nucleated cell counts. Produced via immunoSEQ multiplex PCR; TCRdb's table is partial and in-frame only. V and J calls and clone size are those listed in that table; D and trimming were worked out from the DNA. The sample gives 220,000 or so clones, almost 85% of which show up once; under 2% is in the top ten. This CDR3 region has 12 residues. The J segment lost 9 bases and the V segment lost 7 bases, leaving 5 bases of the junction unmatched. Germline V gene lookup returns CDR1 SNHLY and CDR2 FYNNEI.

The sample taken for sequencing was peripheral blood. This clonotype was sampled from an elderly woman with acute or convalescent COVID-19. This chain links TRBV2 with TRBJ2-1; 8 bases fit TRBD2. The CDR3 protein is CASTGLVGEQFF. CDR3 nucleotides: TGTGCCAGCACGGGACTAGTGGGTGAGCAGTTCTTC.